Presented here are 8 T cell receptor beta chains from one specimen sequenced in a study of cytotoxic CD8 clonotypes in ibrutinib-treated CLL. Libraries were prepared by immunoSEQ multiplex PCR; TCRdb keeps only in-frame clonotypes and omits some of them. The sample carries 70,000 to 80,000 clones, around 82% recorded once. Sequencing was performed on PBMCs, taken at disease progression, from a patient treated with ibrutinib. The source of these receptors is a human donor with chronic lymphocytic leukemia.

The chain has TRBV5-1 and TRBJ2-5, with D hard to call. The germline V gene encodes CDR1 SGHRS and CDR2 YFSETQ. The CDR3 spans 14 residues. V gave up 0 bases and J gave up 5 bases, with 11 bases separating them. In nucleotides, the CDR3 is TGCGCCAGCAGCTTGGAATGGAGTACTGAGACCCAGTACTTC. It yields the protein CASSLEWSTETQYF.

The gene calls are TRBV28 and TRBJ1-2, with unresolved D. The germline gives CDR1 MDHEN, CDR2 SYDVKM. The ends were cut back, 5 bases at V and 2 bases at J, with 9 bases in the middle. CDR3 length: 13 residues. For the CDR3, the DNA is TGTGCCAGCAGTCTCACACTGAACTATGGCTACACCTTC. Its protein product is CASSLTLNYGYTF.

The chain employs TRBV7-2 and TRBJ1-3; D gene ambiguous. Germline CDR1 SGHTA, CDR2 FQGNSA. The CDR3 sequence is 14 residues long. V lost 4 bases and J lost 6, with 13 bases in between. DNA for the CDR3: TGTGCCAGCAGCTACCTCAGTCAGACAAACACCATATATTTT. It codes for CASSYLSQTNTIYF.

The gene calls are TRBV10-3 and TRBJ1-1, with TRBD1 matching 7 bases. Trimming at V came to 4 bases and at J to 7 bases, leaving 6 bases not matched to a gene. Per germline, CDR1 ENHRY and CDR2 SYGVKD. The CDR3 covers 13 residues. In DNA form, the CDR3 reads TGTGCCATCAGTGGAGGCCGGGACAGTGAAGCTTTCTTT. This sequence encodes CAISGGRDSEAFF.

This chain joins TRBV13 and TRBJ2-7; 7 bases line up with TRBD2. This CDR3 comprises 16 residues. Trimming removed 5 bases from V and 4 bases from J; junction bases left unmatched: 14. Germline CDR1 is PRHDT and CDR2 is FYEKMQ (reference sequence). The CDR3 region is CASSQSRAGLLYEQYF. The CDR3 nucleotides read TGTGCCAGCAGCCAGTCCCGAGCGGGGCTTCTTTACGAGCAGTACTTC.

This CDR3 reads CASTSTGELFF. The CDR3 DNA follows: TGTGCCAGTACGTCGACAGGGGAGCTGTTTTTT. The rearrangement uses TRBV11-2 and TRBJ2-2; no clear D. Germline CDR1 and CDR2: SGHAT and FQNNGV. This CDR3 has 11 amino acids. With 9 bases removed from V and 8 bases from J, the gap between germline ends came to 10 bases.

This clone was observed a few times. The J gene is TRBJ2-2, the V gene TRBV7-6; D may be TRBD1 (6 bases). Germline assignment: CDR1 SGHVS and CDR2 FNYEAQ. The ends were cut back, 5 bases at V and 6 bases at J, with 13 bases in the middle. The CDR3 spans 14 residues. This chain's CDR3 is CASSQTGLAGELFF. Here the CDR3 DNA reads TGTGCCAGCAGCCAGACAGGACTGGCCGGGGAGCTGTTTTTT.

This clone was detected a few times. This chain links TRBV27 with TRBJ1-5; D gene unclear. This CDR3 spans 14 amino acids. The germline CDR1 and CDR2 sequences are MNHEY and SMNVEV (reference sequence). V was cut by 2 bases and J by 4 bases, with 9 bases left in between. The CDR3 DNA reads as TGTGCCAGCAGTTTAGGGCAGTGGAATCAGCCCCAGCATTTT. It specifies CASSLGQWNQPQHF.